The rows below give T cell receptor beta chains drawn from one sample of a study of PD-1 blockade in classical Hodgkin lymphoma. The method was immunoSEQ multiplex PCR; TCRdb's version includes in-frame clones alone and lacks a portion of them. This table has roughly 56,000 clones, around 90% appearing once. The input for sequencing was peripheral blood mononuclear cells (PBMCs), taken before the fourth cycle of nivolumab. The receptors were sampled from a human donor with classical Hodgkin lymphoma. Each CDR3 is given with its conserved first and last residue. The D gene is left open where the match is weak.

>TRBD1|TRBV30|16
CAWSVAGTEFFREQYF
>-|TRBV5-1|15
CASSLGGAGTDTQYF
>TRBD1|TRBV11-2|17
CASSLEETGALGFGYTF
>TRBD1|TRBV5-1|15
CASSLTGDGNQPQHF
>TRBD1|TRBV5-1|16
CASSLDLRGKGTEAFF
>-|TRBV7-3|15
CASSLAGGGRETQYF
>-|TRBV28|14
CASSLEGRTYEQYF
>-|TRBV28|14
CATARGPGGSPLHF
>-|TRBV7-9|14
CASSRQGGPYEQYF
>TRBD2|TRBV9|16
CASSVGRTSPPDTQYF
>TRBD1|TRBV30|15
CAWSPGGSMNTEAFF
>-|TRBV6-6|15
CASSPRGKRNQPQHF
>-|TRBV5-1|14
CASSLSLPNEKLFF
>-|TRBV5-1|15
CASSLWLQGQETQYF
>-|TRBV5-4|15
CGTSGGTVNYNEQFF
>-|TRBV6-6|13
CASSYAEGYEQYF
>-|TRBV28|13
CASSSTAQETQYF
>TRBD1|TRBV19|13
CASSRQGTGELFF
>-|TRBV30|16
CAWSERPSPYNSPLHF
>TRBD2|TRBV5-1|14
CASSTGLSTYEQYF
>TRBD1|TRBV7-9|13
CASSVQGDQPQHF
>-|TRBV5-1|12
CASSLEVGGYTF
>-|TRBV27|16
CASSLIDGTYNQPQHF
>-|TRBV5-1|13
CASSLVGAGGYTF